This T cell receptor (beta chain) stems from a study of regulatory T cells in long-lasting Graves disease. Study observations and caveats: Among persistent patients, a larger number of public clonotypes were shared (around 3,000) than among newly diagnosed patients (roughly 1,000).

CDR3 length equals 14 residues. Trimming left V 3 bases short and J 0 bases short, with 12 bases between. Germline V gene sequence: CDR1 DFQATT, CDR2 SNEGSKA (reference sequence). This clonotype was counted between two and nine times. The antigen is not known. HTBI primers from iRepertoire and Arm-PCR of CDR3 regions yielded the TCR beta libraries. TCRdb reanalysed the multiplex PCR reads using MiXCR and keeps one entry per CDR3 protein. The sample yields about 470,000 distinct CDR3 sequences, just under 15% seen once. Time point denoted: newly diagnosed GD, antithyroid drugs for less than 3 months. Extracted RNA from PBMCs served as the source of the TCR library. Xi'an, China, was home to the endocrinology department that provided patients. The data were also submitted as part of a second study, on T cells in Graves' hyperthyroidism and ophthalmopathy. From that report: A model built on 13 V-J features separated ophthalmopathy from stable hyperthyroidism.

Sample: peripheral blood mononuclear cells (PBMCs), taken at new diagnosis, from a patient treated with antithyroid drugs. The chain joins TRBV20-1 to TRBJ2-7; D is ambiguous. The receptor was isolated from a woman in her 30s with Graves disease. Here the CDR3 reads CSARAAKSSYEQYF. In nucleotides, the CDR3 is TGCAGTGCTAGGGCAGCCAAAAGCTCCTACGAGCAGTACTTC.